The 32 T cell receptor beta chains presented below share a single source sample, sequenced in a study of blood T cells in healthy people across ages. A J-beta primer mix and a sample-barcoded 5' primer were used in a second PCR of roughly 7 to 12 cycles. One entry per CDR3 protein, called by TCRdb with MiXCR from the 5' RACE reads. The sample holds about 650,000 distinct CDR3 sequences; less than 40% are singletons and the top ten take 15% to 19%. Sequences were obtained from blood. These TCRs come from a woman of 80 years or more in good health.

The chain links TRBV20-1 to TRBJ2-1; TRBD2 matches at 11 bases. The CDR3 spans 14 residues. Germline CDR1 and CDR2: DFQATT and SNEGSKA (reference sequence). Trimming cost V 6 bases and J 10 bases; bases outside gene matches: 11. The CDR3 DNA reads as TGCAGTGCACCCGGGACTAGCGGCCCAAGGGAGCAGTTCTTC. Translated, it gives CSAPGTSGPREQFF.

The V and J genes are TRBV7-2 and TRBJ2-6; 16 positions match TRBD2. This CDR3 region has 17 residues. Germline trimming cut 5 bases from V and 10 bases from J; bases unmatched to any gene: 8. Germline assignment: CDR1 SGHTA and CDR2 FQGNSA. The DNA of the CDR3 is TGTGCCAGCAGCCCCGAGGGACTAGCGGGGGGGGGGAACGTCCTGACTTTC. Its protein is CASSPEGLAGGGNVLTF. The complete variable domain, with remaining parts taken from reference TRBV7-2 and TRBJ2-6, reads GAGVSQSPSNKVTEKGKDVELRCDPISGHTALYWYRQSLGQGLEFLIYFQGNSAPDKSGLPSDRFSAERTGGSVSTLTIQRTQQEDSAVYLCASSPEGLAGGGNVLTFGAGSRLTVL.

For this clonotype: One end of the junction is discordant with germline, which a read error may explain. The chain couples TRBV6-1 to TRBJ2-4, with TRBD2 as a possible D gene (5 bases). The CDR3 runs 17 residues. Looked up from germline, CDR1 is MNHNS and CDR2 is SASEGT. The CDR3 spells CASSEGGPSIAKNIQYF. As DNA, the CDR3 is TGTGCCAGCAGCGAAGGAGGCCCCTCTATAGCCAAAAACATTCAGTACTTC.

This clonotype was recorded many times. This chain connects TRBV4-1 to TRBJ2-7; 12 nucleotides match TRBD2. CDR3 length: 15 amino acids. J lost 0 bases, V lost 6 bases, and 3 bases had no gene match. CDR1 MGHRA and CDR2 YSYEKL come from the germline V gene. CDR3 DNA sequence: TGCGCCAGCAGTCGGACTAGCGGGGACTCCTACGAGCAGTACTTC. Translation gives CASSRTSGDSYEQYF.

This clonotype was counted a single time. The chain has TRBV20-1 and TRBJ2-5; 11 nucleotides agree with TRBD2. CDR1 is DFQATT and CDR2 is SNEGSKA in the germline V gene (reference sequence). This CDR3 spans 15 amino acids. J was trimmed by 2 bases and V by 3 bases; bases with no gene match: 5. The CDR3 spells CSASGTSGAQETQYF. The DNA for the CDR3 is TGCAGTGCTAGCGGGACTAGCGGAGCTCAAGAGACCCAGTACTTC.

This clonotype was recorded many times. The gene calls are TRBV15 and TRBJ2-7, with D unresolved. Germline lookup yields CDR1 LNHNV and CDR2 YYDKDF (reference sequence). Between the trimmed V and J ends, which lost 0 bases and 3 bases, there was a span of 12 bases. The CDR3 length is 15 residues. The CDR3 DNA reads as TGTGCCACCAGCAGAGATCGAGGTATTAGCTACGAGCAGTACTTC. Amino acids: CATSRDRGISYEQYF.

In its sample, this clonotype was seen many times. The chain is built from TRBV20-1 and TRBJ2-3, with 13 bases identical to TRBD2. V was clipped by 2 bases and J by 6 bases; unmatched bases: 2. Germline lookup yields CDR1 DFQATT and CDR2 SNEGSKA (reference sequence). The CDR3 length is 14 residues. As DNA, the CDR3 is TGCAGTGCTAGACTACTAGCGGGGGGGGATACGCAGTATTTT. Its translation is CSARLLAGGDTQYF.

This clonotype was detected a few times. CDR3 in amino acids: CASGWGLASGEQYF. CDR3 coding DNA: TGTGCCAGTGGTTGGGGACTAGCCTCGGGAGAGCAGTACTTC. The genes are TRBV19 and TRBJ2-4, with 9 bases that match TRBD2. CDR1 is LNHDA and CDR2 is SQIVND in the germline V gene (reference sequence). The V and J ends lost 8 bases and 13 bases, in that order; junction bases with no gene match: 15. The CDR3 runs 14 residues. The variable domain in full, completed from reference TRBV19 and TRBJ2-4, reads DGGITQSPKYLFRKEGQNVTLSCEQNLNHDAMYWYRQDPGQGLRLIYYSQIVNDFQKGDIAEGYSVSREKKESFPLTVTSAQKNPTAFYLCASGWGLASGEQYFGAGTRLSVL.

This chain joins TRBV28 and TRBJ2-3; TRBD2 agrees at 7 bases. Germline values: CDR1 MDHEN, CDR2 SYDVKM. The J segment lost 2 bases and the V segment lost 4 bases, leaving 12 bases of the junction unmatched. CDR3 size: 17 residues. CDR3: CASSSIAGGALTDTQYF. CDR3 DNA: TGTGCCAGCAGTTCCATAGCGGGTGGGGCCCTCACAGATACGCAGTATTTT.

This clonotype has a count of ten or more. This rearrangement joins TRBV6-1 to TRBJ2-7; perhaps TRBD2 as D (6 bases). Trimming pared 4 bases from V and 6 bases from J, leaving 16 bases between. This CDR3 contains 14 residues. The germline CDR1 and CDR2 sequences are MNHNS and SASEGT. The CDR3 coding sequence is TGTGCCAGCAGTGCGGGACTGGGAGTTTTCGAGCAGTACTTC. Its translation: CASSAGLGVFEQYF.

The chain is built from TRBV15 and TRBJ2-5; TRBD2 might be the D (5 bases). Trimming removed 10 bases at V and 4 bases at J, with 19 bases between. CDR1 LNHNV and CDR2 YYDKDF come from the germline V gene (reference sequence). This CDR3 has 14 residues. The CDR3 region is CASQLLPGLETQYF. The CDR3 region has the DNA TGTGCCAGCCAGTTATTACCGGGGTTAGAGACCCAGTACTTC.

The chain employs TRBV29-1 and TRBJ2-7; perhaps TRBD2 as D (6 bases). The V and J ends lost 7 bases and 2 bases respectively, with 21 bases between them. Germline V gene lookup returns CDR1 SQVTM and CDR2 ANQGSEA. CDR3 length: 15 residues. The CDR3 DNA is TGCAGCGCCGCCGGGACTGCTATGGGGACCTACGAGCAGTACTTC. This gives the protein CSAAGTAMGTYEQYF.

The table lists this clonotype with a few counts. This chain joins TRBV12-3 or TRBV12-4 and TRBJ2-7; tentative D call: TRBD1 (5 bases). The CDR3 runs 13 residues. V lost 6 bases and J lost 7, with 16 bases in between. The CDR3 DNA reads TGTGCCAGCAGCTCTGACAGTTCCCATGAGCAGTACTTC. Amino acid sequence: CASSSDSSHEQYF.

This clonotype showed up many times. V is TRBV5-1 and J is TRBJ2-7, with D maybe TRBD1 (6 bases). The V end lost 4 bases, the J end lost 6 bases, and 20 bases lay between the germline ends. Germline V gene sequence: CDR1 SGHRS, CDR2 YFSETQ. The CDR3 loop spans 15 amino acids. The CDR3 DNA is TGCGCCAGCAGCCCTTCCACCACAGGGTTTGGCGAGCAGTACTTC. This sequence encodes CASSPSTTGFGEQYF.

The chain combines TRBV30 with TRBJ1-1, with a tentative D call TRBD1 (6 bases). This CDR3 contains 13 residues. The V end was cut by 3 bases, the J end by 1 base, with 9 bases between. Germline-derived CDR1 and CDR2 are GTSNPN and SVGIG (reference sequence). The CDR3 nucleotides are TGTGCCTGGAGCCCCAGGGGGAACACTGAAGCTTTCTTT. Its protein product is CAWSPRGNTEAFF.

Comments on this clonotype: One base away lies a much larger clone, so this may be a sequencing read error. The chain couples TRBV21-1 to TRBJ2-7; the D call TRBD2 from the table was never checked on the DNA. TRBV21-1 is noted as a pseudogene. This CDR3 comprises 13 residues. CDR3 sequence reads: CTSSNGGAYEQYF. In DNA, the CDR3 is TGTACCAGCAGCAACGGGGGGGCCTACGAGCAGTACTTC.

This clonotype was found many times. The chain uses TRBV5-1 and TRBJ1-2; maybe TRBD1 (6 bases). Trimming took off 0 bases at V and 7 bases at J, with 13 bases between the two ends. This CDR3 comprises 14 residues. Germline assignment: CDR1 SGHRS and CDR2 YFSETQ. This CDR3 is CASSLDLARGGYTF. DNA of the CDR3: TGCGCCAGCAGCTTGGACCTGGCCAGGGGTGGCTACACCTTC. Supplemented by reference TRBV5-1 and TRBJ1-2, the full variable domain reads KAGVTQTPRYLIKTRGQQVTLSCSPISGHRSVSWYQQTPGQGLQFLFEYFSETQRNKGNFPGRFSGRQFSNSRSEMNVSTLELGDSALYLCASSLDLARGGYTFGSGTRLTVV.

In DNA form, the CDR3 reads TGCGCCAGCAGCCCAGGACTAGCGGGTAGGGAAGAGACCCAGTACTTC. Protein: CASSPGLAGREETQYF. This chain connects TRBV5-1 to TRBJ2-5; 11 bases fit TRBD2. CDR1 is SGHRS and CDR2 is YFSETQ in the germline V gene. The junction had 8 bases not matched to a gene; V was cut back by 4 bases and J by 3 bases. This CDR3 region has 16 residues.

This clonotype has only a few counts. The V gene is TRBV3-1, the J gene TRBJ2-3; 7 nucleotides align to TRBD2. V lost 0 bases and J lost 1; bases outside the gene matches: 7. CDR1 LGHDT and CDR2 YNNKEL come from the germline V gene (reference sequence). The CDR3 has 17 residues. CDR3 protein: CASSQESRAGGTDTQYF. The DNA for the CDR3 is TGTGCCAGCAGCCAAGAGTCCCGGGCGGGGGGCACAGATACGCAGTATTTT.

Ten or more counts support this clonotype. Its ends do not fully match the called genes, so a read error is possible. V is TRBV7-7 and J is TRBJ2-3; TRBD2 is a possible D gene (5 bases). CDR3 length: 15 amino acids. Germline V CDR1 and CDR2: SSHAT, FNYEAQ (reference sequence). The CDR3: CASSLGDARGDTQYF. The CDR3 DNA is TGTGCTAGCAGCTTAGGAGACGCGAGAGGGGATACGCAGTATTTT.

This clonotype was found many times. The rearrangement links TRBV7-9 to TRBJ2-1; D might be TRBD2 (6 bases). V was pared by 5 bases and J by 6 bases, with 23 bases between. The germline V gene has CDR1 SEHNR and CDR2 FQNEAQ (reference sequence). The CDR3 is 17 amino acids. CDR3 bases: TGTGCCAGCAGCACTACAGAACGGGACTCTCAGGCCAATGAGCAGTTCTTC. Translating gives CASSTTERDSQANEQFF.

This clonotype has a count of ten or more. This chain connects TRBV3-1 to TRBJ2-7; D is uncertain. CDR1 is LGHDT, CDR2 YNNKEL, per germline (reference sequence). Trimming removed 0 bases from V and 6 bases from J, with 12 bases in between. This CDR3 is built from 14 residues. CDR3 sequence (DNA): TGTGCCAGCAGCCAAGAAAGGGCGGCGGCCGAGCAGTACTTC. It yields the protein CASSQERAAAEQYF.

This clonotype was found many times. The gene calls are TRBV24-1 and TRBJ2-3; either TRBD1 or TRBD2 may supply D (5 bases each). Deletions cut 1 base from V and 4 bases from J, with 8 bases between. CDR1 is KGHDR and CDR2 is SFDVKD in the germline V gene. The CDR3 length is 14 residues. Here the CDR3 reads CATSDFGAADTQYF. CDR3 DNA: TGTGCCACCAGTGATTTCGGGGCTGCAGATACGCAGTATTTT.

This clonotype has only a few counts. The chain employs TRBV15 and TRBJ1-1, with unresolved D. This CDR3 has 12 residues. Germline V gives CDR1 LNHNV, CDR2 YYDKDF (reference sequence). V was shortened by 1 base and J by 2 bases, with 2 bases between the two germline ends. CDR3 region: CATSRVNTEAFF. The CDR3 region has the DNA TGTGCCACCAGCAGAGTAAACACTGAAGCTTTCTTT.

The V and J genes are TRBV29-1 and TRBJ2-4; tentative D call: TRBD2 (5 bases). TRBJ2-7 matches the DNA end more closely, so the J call is doubtful. The V gene's germline CDR1 is SQVTM and CDR2 ANQGSEA. This CDR3 region has 16 residues. CDR3 in amino acids: CSVGGLGRVLYYEQYF. CDR3 DNA: TGCAGCGTTGGAGGGCTCGGGCGGGTGCTCTACTACGAGCAGTACTTC.

This clonotype was found many times. V and J are TRBV10-3 and TRBJ2-1, with a weak D call TRBD2 (6 bases). The V end was cut by 8 bases, the J end by 4 bases, with 12 bases between. The CDR3 has 13 amino acids. The germline V gene encodes CDR1 ENHRY and CDR2 SYGVKD. The CDR3 spells CAIRETAYNEQFF. CDR3 bases: TGTGCCATCCGGGAGACGGCTTACAATGAGCAGTTCTTC.

This clonotype was observed many times. The chain recombines TRBV27 with TRBJ2-7, with TRBD2 matching 11 bases. Trimming cost V 6 bases and J 6 bases; bases outside gene matches: 7. Germline values: CDR1 MNHEY, CDR2 SMNVEV (reference sequence). The CDR3 is 14 amino acids. This chain's CDR3 is CASRYSGGVREQYF. The CDR3 DNA follows: TGTGCCAGCAGATATAGCGGGGGGGTCCGCGAGCAGTACTTC.

As regards this clonotype: A single base separates this from a much larger clone, so it may be a read error. This chain links TRBV4-2 with TRBJ1-2; no clear D. Germline assignment: CDR1 LGHNA and CDR2 YNFKEQ. The CDR3 contains 14 residues. CDR3 region: CASSQDIEYYRYTF. Written as DNA, the CDR3 is TGTGCCAGCAGCCAAGATATAGAGTACTATCGCTACACCTTC.

The sample holds many counts of this clonotype. The chain employs TRBV7-2 and TRBJ1-1; 7 nucleotides line up with TRBD1. With 3 bases clipped from V and 7 bases from J, the junction kept 5 bases outside the gene matches. Germline-derived CDR1 and CDR2 are SGHTA and FQGNSA. This CDR3 contains 13 residues. The CDR3 region is CASSFLRQGEAFF. DNA for the CDR3: TGTGCCAGCAGCTTTCTTCGACAGGGTGAAGCTTTCTTT.

The V call is TRBV28, the J call TRBJ2-3, with 11 bases aligning to TRBD2. V was clipped by 4 bases and J by 5 bases; unmatched bases: 8. Germline loops: CDR1 MDHEN, CDR2 SYDVKM. CDR3 length: 16 amino acids. The CDR3 bases are TGTGCCAGCAGTTATTATAGCGGGGGGGCTCAAGATACGCAGTATTTT. Its protein is CASSYYSGGAQDTQYF.

On this clonotype: This may be a read error: a much more frequent sequence differs by one nucleotide. The rearrangement uses TRBV3-1 and TRBJ2-3, with D perhaps being TRBD1 or TRBD2 (5 bases each). Germline values: CDR1 LGHDT, CDR2 YNNKEL (reference sequence). The CDR3 contains 14 residues. Trimming removed 4 bases from V and 1 base from J, with 9 bases in between. The CDR3 coding sequence is TGTGCCAGCAGCCGGGGACCCCGCACAGATACGCAGTATTTT. Protein sequence: CASSRGPRTDTQYF.

This clonotype was recorded a few times. A much bigger clone sits one base away, suggesting this may be a read error. V usage is TRBV20-1 and J usage is TRBJ2-1, with 7 bases aligning to TRBD1. Germline CDR1 is DFQATT and CDR2 is SNEGSKA (reference sequence). This CDR3 contains 12 residues. CDR3 in amino acids: CRARRGGGEQFF. CDR3 DNA sequence: TGCAGGGCTCGTCGAGGGGGCGGTGAGCAGTTCTTC.